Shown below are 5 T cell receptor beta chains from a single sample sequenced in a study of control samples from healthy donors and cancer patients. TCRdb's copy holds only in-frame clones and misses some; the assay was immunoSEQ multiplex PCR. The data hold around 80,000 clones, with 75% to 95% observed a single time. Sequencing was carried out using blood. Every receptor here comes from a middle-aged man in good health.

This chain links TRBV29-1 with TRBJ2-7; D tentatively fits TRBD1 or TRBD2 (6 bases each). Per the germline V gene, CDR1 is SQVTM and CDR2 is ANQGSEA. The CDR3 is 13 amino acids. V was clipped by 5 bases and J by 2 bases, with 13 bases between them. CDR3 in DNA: TGCAGCGTTAGGGGGGACGGCACCTACGAGCAGTACTTC. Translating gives CSVRGDGTYEQYF.

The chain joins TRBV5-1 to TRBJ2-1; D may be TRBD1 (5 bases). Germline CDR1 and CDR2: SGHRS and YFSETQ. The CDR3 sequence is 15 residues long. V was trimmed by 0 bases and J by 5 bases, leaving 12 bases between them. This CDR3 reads CASSLEKGMDNEQFF. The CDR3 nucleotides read TGCGCCAGCAGCTTGGAGAAGGGGATGGACAATGAGCAGTTCTTC.

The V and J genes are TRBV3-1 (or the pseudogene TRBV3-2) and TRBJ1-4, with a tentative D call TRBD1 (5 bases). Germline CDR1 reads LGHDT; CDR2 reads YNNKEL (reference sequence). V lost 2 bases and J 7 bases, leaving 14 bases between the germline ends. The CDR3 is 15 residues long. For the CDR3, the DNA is TGTGCCAGCAGCCAAACTGGAGGGGCGACTGAAAAACTGTTTTTT. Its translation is CASSQTGGATEKLFF.

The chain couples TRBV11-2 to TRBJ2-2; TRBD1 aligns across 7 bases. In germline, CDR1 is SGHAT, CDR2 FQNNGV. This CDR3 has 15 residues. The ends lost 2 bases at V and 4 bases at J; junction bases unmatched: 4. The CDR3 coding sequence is TGTGCCAGCAGCTTAATCGCAGGGGGCACCGGGGAGCTGTTTTTT. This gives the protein CASSLIAGGTGELFF.

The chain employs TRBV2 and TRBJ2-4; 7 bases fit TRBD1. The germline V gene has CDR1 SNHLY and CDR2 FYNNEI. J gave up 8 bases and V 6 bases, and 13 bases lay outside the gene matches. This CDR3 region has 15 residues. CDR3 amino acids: CASSEGQSRRDIQYF. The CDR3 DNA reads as TGTGCCAGCAGCGAGGGACAGTCCCGGCGGGACATTCAGTACTTC.